This T cell receptor (beta chain) originates from a study of immune evolution from preneoplasia to lung adenocarcinoma. Assay used: immunoSEQ multiplex PCR; TCRdb lists only in-frame clones, some missing. This sample has about 41,000 clones; 70% to 85% occur once, and the top ten carry around 4.7%. The CDR3 sequence is 15 residues long. J gave up 2 bases and V 2 bases, and 3 bases lay outside the gene matches. The germline gives CDR1 MNHEY, CDR2 SMNVEV (reference sequence). This clonotype originated in a person aged 60 to 70 with lung adenocarcinoma. The genes are TRBV27 and TRBJ2-1; TRBD2 agrees at 7 bases. The sequenced sample consisted of FFPE invasive lung adenocarcinoma tissue. The CDR3 loop reads CASSLAGVAYNEQFF. In nucleotides, the CDR3 is TGTGCCAGCAGTTTAGCGGGAGTAGCCTACAATGAGCAGTTCTTC.